A selection of T cell receptor beta chains follows, all from one sample in a study of blood T cell repertoires in COVID-19. Sequencing was performed with immunoSEQ multiplex PCR; in TCRdb, only in-frame clones are kept and a portion is missing. The table includes 140,000 to 150,000 clones, more than 75% detected once. Material for sequencing was peripheral blood. Receptors originate from a human donor in a cohort sampled during active COVID-19. The CDR3 runs from the conserved cysteine through the conserved F or W. A D gene is named only where the DNA matches it firmly. Clone size, where shown, is once, few, many, or a class for clones that have expanded.

j_gene: TRBJ2-3; d_gene: NA; v_gene: TRBV7-8; abundance: NA; CDR3aa: CASSWAGDTDTQYF; CDR3nt: TGTGCCAGCAGCTGGGCAGGGGATACAGATACGCAGTATTTT
j_gene: TRBJ1-3; d_gene: NA; v_gene: TRBV2; abundance: NA; CDR3aa: CASSELGNTIYF; CDR3nt: TGTGCCAGCAGTGAACTGGGCAACACCATATATTTT
j_gene: TRBJ2-5; d_gene: TRBD2; v_gene: TRBV30; abundance: once; CDR3aa: CAWSVGPSGGQETQYF; CDR3nt: TGTGCCTGGAGTGTAGGTCCTAGCGGGGGACAAGAGACCCAGTACTTC
j_gene: TRBJ1-2; d_gene: NA; v_gene: TRBV18; abundance: NA; CDR3aa: CASSLDVDMLGYTF; CDR3nt: TGTGCCAGCTCACTAGACGTGGACATGTTGGGCTACACCTTC
j_gene: TRBJ2-5; d_gene: NA; v_gene: TRBV5-4; abundance: NA; CDR3aa: CASSSLDSQETQYF; CDR3nt: TGTGCCAGCAGCTCTCTAGACAGTCAAGAGACCCAGTACTTC
j_gene: TRBJ1-3; d_gene: NA; v_gene: TRBV2; abundance: NA; CDR3aa: CASSVPQAGNTIYF; CDR3nt: TGTGCCAGCAGTGTACCCCAGGCTGGAAACACCATATATTTT
j_gene: TRBJ2-1; d_gene: TRBD2; v_gene: TRBV24-1; abundance: NA; CDR3aa: CATSDWGRSSGEQFF; CDR3nt: TGTGCCACCAGTGATTGGGGTAGGAGTAGCGGGGAGCAGTTCTTC
j_gene: TRBJ1-2; d_gene: TRBD1; v_gene: TRBV3-1/TRBV3-2; abundance: few; CDR3aa: CASSPTGTVQSYTF; CDR3nt: TGTGCCAGCAGCCCGACCGGGACAGTACAGAGCTACACCTTC
j_gene: TRBJ1-2; d_gene: NA; v_gene: TRBV4-2; abundance: NA; CDR3aa: CASSQRGHGGSNYGYTF; CDR3nt: TGTGCCAGCAGCCAGAGGGGTCACGGGGGGTCTAACTATGGCTACACCTTC
j_gene: TRBJ1-2; d_gene: NA; v_gene: TRBV6-1; abundance: NA; CDR3aa: CASSEALLDGAYGYTF; CDR3nt: TGTGCCAGCAGTGAAGCGCTTCTAGACGGCGCCTATGGCTACACCTTC
j_gene: TRBJ2-1; d_gene: NA; v_gene: TRBV5-1; abundance: NA; CDR3aa: CASSRGGGSYNEQFF; CDR3nt: TGCGCCAGCAGCCGGGGAGGAGGGTCCTACAATGAGCAGTTCTTC
j_gene: TRBJ2-1; d_gene: TRBD2; v_gene: TRBV5-4; abundance: NA; CDR3aa: CASSPSGTSLFNEQFF; CDR3nt: TGTGCCAGCAGCCCCAGTGGGACTAGCCTATTTAATGAGCAGTTCTTC
j_gene: TRBJ2-2; d_gene: TRBD2; v_gene: TRBV6-2/TRBV6-3; abundance: few; CDR3aa: CASRYLSGGGSNTGELFF; CDR3nt: TGTGCCAGCAGATACCTTAGCGGGGGGGGATCAAACACCGGGGAGCTGTTTTTT
j_gene: TRBJ2-7; d_gene: TRBD1; v_gene: TRBV7-9; abundance: NA; CDR3aa: CASSPPGQGYEQYF; CDR3nt: TGTGCCAGCAGCCCACCGGGACAGGGGTACGAGCAGTACTTC
j_gene: TRBJ1-3; d_gene: NA; v_gene: TRBV6-5; abundance: NA; CDR3aa: CASSYSRQSLGNTIYF; CDR3nt: TGTGCCAGCAGTTACTCTCGACAGAGCCTTGGAAACACCATATATTTT
j_gene: TRBJ1-2; d_gene: NA; v_gene: TRBV19; abundance: NA; CDR3aa: CASSTQNAGSYGYTF; CDR3nt: TGTGCCAGTAGTACCCAAAATGCTGGGAGCTATGGCTACACCTTC
j_gene: TRBJ1-6; d_gene: NA; v_gene: TRBV12-3/TRBV12-4; abundance: NA; CDR3aa: CASSLGQNSPLHF; CDR3nt: TGTGCCAGCAGTTTAGGGCAGAATTCACCCCTCCACTTT
j_gene: TRBJ2-5; d_gene: TRBD2; v_gene: TRBV19; abundance: NA; CDR3aa: CASSIRGLAGEVGETQYF; CDR3nt: TGTGCCAGTAGTATAAGGGGGCTAGCGGGAGAGGTGGGAGAGACCCAGTACTTC
j_gene: TRBJ2-1; d_gene: NA; v_gene: TRBV18; abundance: NA; CDR3aa: CASSPEMLRGNEQFF; CDR3nt: TGTGCCAGCTCACCAGAAATGCTACGGGGGAATGAGCAGTTCTTC
j_gene: TRBJ1-2; d_gene: TRBD1; v_gene: TRBV5-4; abundance: NA; CDR3aa: CASSLKQGDNYGYTF; CDR3nt: TGTGCCAGCAGCTTAAAACAGGGGGACAACTATGGCTACACCTTC
j_gene: TRBJ1-4; d_gene: NA; v_gene: TRBV28; abundance: NA; CDR3aa: CASRSTGYYDEKLFF; CDR3nt: TGTGCCAGCAGGTCTACAGGGTACTATGATGAAAAACTGTTTTTT
j_gene: TRBJ2-3; d_gene: NA; v_gene: TRBV6-6; abundance: NA; CDR3aa: CAVRTEATDTQYF; CDR3nt: TGTGCCGTCCGGACAGAAGCGACAGATACGCAGTATTTT
j_gene: TRBJ1-2; d_gene: TRBD1; v_gene: TRBV19; abundance: NA; CDR3aa: CASSPLGQGVNYGYTF; CDR3nt: TGTGCCAGTAGTCCCCTCGGACAGGGGGTGAACTATGGCTACACCTTC
j_gene: TRBJ2-2; d_gene: NA; v_gene: TRBV5-1; abundance: NA; CDR3aa: CASRLDSSPGELFF; CDR3nt: TGCGCCAGCAGGCTGGACAGTTCTCCCGGGGAGCTGTTTTTT
j_gene: TRBJ2-1; d_gene: NA; v_gene: TRBV6-6; abundance: once; CDR3aa: CASSHGTPNEQFF; CDR3nt: TGTGCCAGCAGTCACGGGACTCCTAATGAGCAGTTCTTC
j_gene: TRBJ1-4; d_gene: NA; v_gene: TRBV5-4; abundance: NA; CDR3aa: CASSLNRDNNEKLFF; CDR3nt: TGTGCCAGCAGCCTGAACCGGGACAATAATGAAAAACTGTTTTTT
j_gene: TRBJ1-1; d_gene: NA; v_gene: TRBV7-9; abundance: NA; CDR3aa: CASRGRLGADTEAFF; CDR3nt: TGTGCCAGCCGGGGTAGGTTGGGGGCGGACACTGAAGCTTTCTTT
j_gene: TRBJ1-5; d_gene: TRBD1; v_gene: TRBV9; abundance: NA; CDR3aa: CASSGTGNQPQHF; CDR3nt: TGTGCCAGCAGCGGGACAGGGAACCAGCCCCAGCATTTT
j_gene: TRBJ2-3; d_gene: TRBD2; v_gene: TRBV6-2/TRBV6-3; abundance: NA; CDR3aa: CASSGLGAGGFPDTQYF; CDR3nt: TGTGCCAGCAGCGGCCTCGGAGCGGGGGGGTTCCCAGATACGCAGTATTTT
j_gene: TRBJ2-3; d_gene: NA; v_gene: TRBV5-1; abundance: NA; CDR3aa: CASSLGQLTDTQYF; CDR3nt: TGCGCCAGCAGCTTGGGACAGCTCACAGATACGCAGTATTTT
j_gene: TRBJ2-1; d_gene: TRBD1; v_gene: TRBV29-1; abundance: NA; CDR3aa: CSVSQGGAYNEQFF; CDR3nt: TGCAGCGTTTCACAGGGGGGCGCCTACAATGAGCAGTTCTTC
j_gene: TRBJ2-5; d_gene: TRBD2; v_gene: TRBV30; abundance: once; CDR3aa: CAWSGLAGAAETQYF; CDR3nt: TGTGCCTGGAGCGGACTAGCGGGGGCGGCGGAGACCCAGTACTTC
j_gene: TRBJ2-3; d_gene: TRBD2; v_gene: TRBV9; abundance: NA; CDR3aa: CASSSRALLTSGDSVTIPTQYF; CDR3nt: TGTGCCAGCAGCTCCCGGGCCCTCCTAACTAGCGGGGACTCCGTCACCATTCCTACGCAGTATTTT
j_gene: TRBJ1-6; d_gene: TRBD1; v_gene: TRBV5-1; abundance: NA; CDR3aa: CASSWGQGNNSPLHF; CDR3nt: TGCGCCAGCAGCTGGGGACAGGGTAACAATTCACCCCTCCACTTT
j_gene: TRBJ2-6; d_gene: TRBD1; v_gene: TRBV5-4; abundance: NA; CDR3aa: CASSSTGVWSGANVLTF; CDR3nt: TGTGCCAGCAGCTCGACAGGGGTTTGGTCTGGGGCCAACGTCCTGACTTTC
j_gene: TRBJ2-3; d_gene: TRBD1; v_gene: TRBV2; abundance: NA; CDR3aa: CASSPQLQGVGTQYF; CDR3nt: TGTGCCAGCAGTCCCCAACTACAGGGGGTGGGTACGCAGTATTTT
j_gene: TRBJ2-2; d_gene: TRBD1; v_gene: TRBV9; abundance: NA; CDR3aa: CASSVGTQGIGGELFF; CDR3nt: TGTGCCAGCAGCGTAGGGACACAGGGGATAGGCGGGGAGCTGTTTTTT
j_gene: TRBJ1-1; d_gene: TRBD1; v_gene: TRBV12-3/TRBV12-4; abundance: NA; CDR3aa: CASSSGQGEAFF; CDR3nt: TGTGCCAGCAGTTCTGGACAGGGAGAAGCTTTCTTT
j_gene: TRBJ2-2; d_gene: TRBD2; v_gene: TRBV5-4; abundance: NA; CDR3aa: CASSLQREYGGELFF; CDR3nt: TGTGCCAGCAGCTTACAGCGGGAGTACGGCGGGGAGCTGTTTTTT
j_gene: TRBJ2-2; d_gene: TRBD2; v_gene: TRBV6-1; abundance: NA; CDR3aa: CASSELGRDTGELFF; CDR3nt: TGTGCCAGCAGTGAACTGGGGAGGGACACCGGGGAGCTGTTTTTT
j_gene: TRBJ2-1; d_gene: NA; v_gene: TRBV5-5; abundance: NA; CDR3aa: CASSFGNLNEQFF; CDR3nt: TGTGCCAGCAGCTTCGGGAATCTCAATGAGCAGTTCTTC
j_gene: TRBJ1-2; d_gene: NA; v_gene: TRBV19; abundance: NA; CDR3aa: CASREGLNYGYTF; CDR3nt: TGTGCCAGTAGGGAGGGCCTTAACTATGGCTACACCTTC